A single T cell receptor (beta chain) is shown here with its context. Its matching antigen is unknown. The data belong to a study of T cell repertoires in cytomegalovirus infection. Across the study: CMV epitopes in the study were HLA-C-restricted (recently identified) and HLA-B-restricted (well studied). Carrying CMV and the relevant HLA type showed in public TCR beta signatures. Study-level results: There were HLA-C-restricted CMV-specific TCR beta clonotypes dominating the ex vivo response.

CDR3 length: 16 amino acids. The V gene end was trimmed by 5 bases and the J gene end by 0 bases; junction bases not matched to a gene: 9. Germline-derived CDR1 and CDR2 are MNHNS and SASEGT. MiXCR, run by TCRdb on the reads, gives a single entry per CDR3 protein. The profile shows about 890,000 distinct CDR3 sequences, approximately 30% of them singletons. The clonotype comes from a human donor in good health (CMV status not recorded). Some clones in this sample may be carry-over from other donors' samples. Sequencing was performed on cultured CD8+ T cells from PBMCs, taken from culture after CMV antigen stimulation. The chain couples TRBV6-1 to TRBJ2-7; TRBD2 agrees at 8 bases. CDR3 nucleotide sequence: TGTGCCAGCAGTACTAGGGACGGGGGGGCCTCCTACGAGCAGTACTTC. Its protein product is CASSTRDGGASYEQYF.